This T cell receptor (beta chain) was captured by sequencing in a study of cytomegalovirus exposure and HLA in healthy donors. PCR used 60 Vbeta primers and 13 Jbeta primers. TCRdb's copy holds only in-frame clones and misses some; the assay was immunoSEQ multiplex PCR. The sample carries roughly 56,000 clones, more than 75% recorded once. Each donor's status was that of a healthy bone marrow donor. This clone was seen a handful of times. Its antigen remains unknown. The study's findings and limits: Among TCR sequences, most were rare, though some public TCRs appeared in many donors. Reports showed the classifier diagnosing cytomegalovirus status with high specificity and sensitivity. Highest at DRB1 and lowest at HLA-C, TCR association rates differed among HLA loci in a later analysis.

In germline, CDR1 is MNHNS, CDR2 SASEGT. Trimming cost V 4 bases and J 0 bases, with 12 bases left between them. CDR3 size: 15 residues. The clonotype was recovered from a man aged 18 to 29 in good health and CMV-seronegative. The J gene is TRBJ1-1, the V gene TRBV6-1, with TRBD1 as a possible D gene (6 bases). Sequencing was performed on PBMCs. CDR3 DNA: TGTGCCAGCAGTGGCCGGACAGCCCTGAACACTGAAGCTTTCTTT. As protein: CASSGRTALNTEAFF.